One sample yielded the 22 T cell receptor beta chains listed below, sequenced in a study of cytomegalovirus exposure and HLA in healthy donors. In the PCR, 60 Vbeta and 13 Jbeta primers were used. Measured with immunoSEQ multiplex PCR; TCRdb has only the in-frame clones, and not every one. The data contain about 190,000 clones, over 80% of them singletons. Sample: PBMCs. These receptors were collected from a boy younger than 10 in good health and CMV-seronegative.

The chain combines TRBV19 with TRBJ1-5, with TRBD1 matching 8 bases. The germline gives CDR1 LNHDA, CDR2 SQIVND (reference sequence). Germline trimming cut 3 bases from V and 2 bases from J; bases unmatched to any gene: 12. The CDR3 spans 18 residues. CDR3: CASSISPRTGYRNQPQHF. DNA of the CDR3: TGTGCCAGTAGTATTTCCCCCCGGACAGGGTATCGCAATCAGCCCCAGCATTTT.

The DNA for the CDR3 is TGTGCCAGCTATAGCGGGGGTGGGGGTACAGATACGCAGTATTTT. As protein: CASYSGGGGTDTQYF. The rearrangement joins TRBV11-2 to TRBJ2-3; 9 nucleotides align to TRBD2. V lost 8 bases to trimming and J lost 3 bases; unmatched junction nucleotides: 9. Germline CDR1 is SGHAT and CDR2 is FQNNGV. This CDR3 has 15 residues.

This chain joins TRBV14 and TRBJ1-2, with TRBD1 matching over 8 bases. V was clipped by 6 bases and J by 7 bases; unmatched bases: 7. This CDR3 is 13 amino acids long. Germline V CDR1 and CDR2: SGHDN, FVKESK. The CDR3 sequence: CASSPRGQSGYTF. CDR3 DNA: TGTGCCAGCAGTCCCAGGGGGCAGTCTGGCTACACCTTC.

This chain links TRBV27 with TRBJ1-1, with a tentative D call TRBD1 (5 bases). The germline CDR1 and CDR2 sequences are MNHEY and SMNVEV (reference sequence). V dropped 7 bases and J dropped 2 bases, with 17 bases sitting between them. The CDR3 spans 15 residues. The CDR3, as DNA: TGTGCCAGCACTCCCGACAGCAGACTTAACACTGAAGCTTTCTTT. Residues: CASTPDSRLNTEAFF.

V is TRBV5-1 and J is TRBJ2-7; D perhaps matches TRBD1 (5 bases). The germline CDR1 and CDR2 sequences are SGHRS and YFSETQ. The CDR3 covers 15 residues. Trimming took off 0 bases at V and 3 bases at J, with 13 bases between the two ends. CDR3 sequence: CASSLAAGINYEQYF. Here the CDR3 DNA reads TGCGCCAGCAGCTTGGCGGCAGGGATTAACTACGAGCAGTACTTC.

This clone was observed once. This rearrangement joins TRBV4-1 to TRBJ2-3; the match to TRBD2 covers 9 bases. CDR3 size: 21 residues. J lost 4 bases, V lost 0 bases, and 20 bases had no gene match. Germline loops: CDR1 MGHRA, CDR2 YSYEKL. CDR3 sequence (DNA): TGCGCCAGCAGCCAAGAAGATAGCGGGGCAGGAGCGGGAGGTCTCCCAGATACGCAGTATTTT. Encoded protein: CASSQEDSGAGAGGLPDTQYF.

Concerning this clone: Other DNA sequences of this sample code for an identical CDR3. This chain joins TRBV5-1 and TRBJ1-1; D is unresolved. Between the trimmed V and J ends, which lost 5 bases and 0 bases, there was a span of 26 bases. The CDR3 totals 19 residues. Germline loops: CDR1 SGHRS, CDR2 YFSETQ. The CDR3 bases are TGCGCCAGCAGTTTTGCAGGTCTCCGCCTCCCTGCTGTGAACACTGAAGCTTTCTTT. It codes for CASSFAGLRLPAVNTEAFF.

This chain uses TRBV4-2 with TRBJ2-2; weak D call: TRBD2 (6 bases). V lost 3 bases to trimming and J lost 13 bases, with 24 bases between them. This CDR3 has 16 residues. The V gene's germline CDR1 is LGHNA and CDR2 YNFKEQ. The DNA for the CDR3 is TGTGCCAGCAGCCACCGACGGCAGGGAGGCGGGGATGGGCTGTTTTTT. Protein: CASSHRRQGGGDGLFF.

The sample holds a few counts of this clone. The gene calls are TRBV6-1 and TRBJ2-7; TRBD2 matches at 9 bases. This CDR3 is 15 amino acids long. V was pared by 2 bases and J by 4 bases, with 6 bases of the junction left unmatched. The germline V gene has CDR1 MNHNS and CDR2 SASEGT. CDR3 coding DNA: TGTGCCAGCAGTGAATCAGGGACTAGCACTTACGAGCAGTACTTC. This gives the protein CASSESGTSTYEQYF.

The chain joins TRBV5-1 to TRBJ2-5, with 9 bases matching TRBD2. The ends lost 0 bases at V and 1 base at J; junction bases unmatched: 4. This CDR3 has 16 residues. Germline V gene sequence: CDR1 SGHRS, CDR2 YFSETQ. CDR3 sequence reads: CASSLGAGGVQETQYF. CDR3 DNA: TGCGCCAGCAGCTTGGGCGCGGGGGGGGTCCAAGAGACCCAGTACTTC.

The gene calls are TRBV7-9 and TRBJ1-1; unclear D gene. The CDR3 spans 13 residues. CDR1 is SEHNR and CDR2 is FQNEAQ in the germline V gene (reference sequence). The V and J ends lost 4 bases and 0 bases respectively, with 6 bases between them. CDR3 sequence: CASSSELNTEAFF. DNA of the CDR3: TGTGCCAGCAGCTCCGAGCTGAACACTGAAGCTTTCTTT.

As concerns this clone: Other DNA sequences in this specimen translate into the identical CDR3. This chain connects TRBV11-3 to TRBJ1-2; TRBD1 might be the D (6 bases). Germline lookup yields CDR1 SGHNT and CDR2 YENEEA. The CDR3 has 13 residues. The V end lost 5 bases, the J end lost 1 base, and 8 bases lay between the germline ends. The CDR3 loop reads CASSPQGNYGYTF. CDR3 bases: TGTGCCAGCAGCCCACAGGGTAACTATGGCTACACCTTC.

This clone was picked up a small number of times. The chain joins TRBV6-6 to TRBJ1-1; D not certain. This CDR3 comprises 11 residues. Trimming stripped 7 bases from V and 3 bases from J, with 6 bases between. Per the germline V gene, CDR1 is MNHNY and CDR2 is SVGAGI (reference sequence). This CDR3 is CASMEDTEAFF. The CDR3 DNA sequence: TGTGCCAGCATGGAGGACACTGAAGCTTTCTTT.

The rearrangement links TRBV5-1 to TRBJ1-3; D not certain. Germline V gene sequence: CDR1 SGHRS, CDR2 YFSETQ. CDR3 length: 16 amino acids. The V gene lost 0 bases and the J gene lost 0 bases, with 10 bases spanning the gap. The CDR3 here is CASSLGGRTSGNTIYF. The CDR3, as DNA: TGCGCCAGCAGCTTGGGAGGGAGGACCTCTGGAAACACCATATATTTT.

CDR3 DNA sequence: TGTGCCAGTGGCCATTGGGGGGGCGGTCAGCCCCAGCATTTT. Translated, it gives CASGHWGGGQPQHF. The genes are TRBV19 and TRBJ1-5; maybe TRBD1 (6 bases). The germline gives CDR1 LNHDA, CDR2 SQIVND (reference sequence). The V gene lost 8 bases and the J gene lost 6 bases, with 17 bases spanning the gap. The CDR3 has 14 residues. The full variable domain, completed using reference TRBV19 and TRBJ1-5, is DGGITQSPKYLFRKEGQNVTLSCEQNLNHDAMYWYRQDPGQGLRLIYYSQIVNDFQKGDIAEGYSVSREKKESFPLTVTSAQKNPTAFYLCASGHWGGGQPQHFGDGTRLSIL.

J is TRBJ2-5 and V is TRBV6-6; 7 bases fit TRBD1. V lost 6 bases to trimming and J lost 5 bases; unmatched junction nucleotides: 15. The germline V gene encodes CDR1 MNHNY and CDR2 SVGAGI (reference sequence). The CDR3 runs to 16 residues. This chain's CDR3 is CASRPYRGDSGETQYF. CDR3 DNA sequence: TGTGCCAGCAGACCATACAGGGGCGACTCGGGGGAGACCCAGTACTTC.

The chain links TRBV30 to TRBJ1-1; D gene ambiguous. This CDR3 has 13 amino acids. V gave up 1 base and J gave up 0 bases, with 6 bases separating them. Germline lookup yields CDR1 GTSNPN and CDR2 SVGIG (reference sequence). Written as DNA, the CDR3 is TGTGCCTGGAGTGGGGCGATGAACACTGAAGCTTTCTTT. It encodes CAWSGAMNTEAFF.

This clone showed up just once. The CDR3 DNA follows: TGTGCCAGCAGCTTCGGGGGAGGAGTGTGGAGCAATCAGCCCCAGCATTTT. Its translation: CASSFGGGVWSNQPQHF. This chain links TRBV7-2 with TRBJ1-5; a possible D gene is TRBD1 (5 bases). The CDR3 extends over 17 amino acids. CDR1 and CDR2 from the germline V gene are SGHTA and FQGNSA. The ends were cut back, 3 bases at V and 1 base at J, with 16 bases in the middle.

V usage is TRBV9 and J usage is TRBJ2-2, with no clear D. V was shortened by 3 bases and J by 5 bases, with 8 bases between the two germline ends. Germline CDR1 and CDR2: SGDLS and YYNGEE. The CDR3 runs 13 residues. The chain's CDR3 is CASSADLTGELFF. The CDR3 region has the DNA TGTGCCAGCAGCGCCGACTTGACCGGGGAGCTGTTTTTT.

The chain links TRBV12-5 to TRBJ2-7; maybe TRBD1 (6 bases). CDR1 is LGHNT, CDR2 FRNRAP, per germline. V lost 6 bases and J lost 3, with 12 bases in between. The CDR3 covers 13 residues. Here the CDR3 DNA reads TGTGCTAGTGGGCAAGGGGGAGACTACGAGCAGTACTTC. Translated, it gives CASGQGGDYEQYF. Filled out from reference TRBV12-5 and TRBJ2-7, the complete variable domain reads DARVTQTPRHKVTEMGQEVTMRCQPILGHNTVFWYRQTMMQGLELLAYFRNRAPLDDSGMPKDRFSAEMPDATLATLKIQPSEPRDSAVYFCASGQGGDYEQYFGPGTRLTVT.

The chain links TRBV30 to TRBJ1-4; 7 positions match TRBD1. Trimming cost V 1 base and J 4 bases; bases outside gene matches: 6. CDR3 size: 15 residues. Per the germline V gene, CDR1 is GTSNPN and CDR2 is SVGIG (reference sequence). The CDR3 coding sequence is TGTGCCTGGAGTGAGGGGACAGTGATTAATGAAAAACTGTTTTTT. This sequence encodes CAWSEGTVINEKLFF. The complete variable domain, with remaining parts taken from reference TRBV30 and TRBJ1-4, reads SQTIHQWPATLVQPVGSPLSLECTVEGTSNPNLYWYRQAAGRGLQLLFYSVGIGQISSEVPQNLSASRPQDRQFILSSKKLLLSDSGFYLCAWSEGTVINEKLFFGSGTQLSVL.

CDR3 amino acids: CASSEWRGYRGVEQYV. CDR3 nucleotides: TGTGCCAGCAGTGAATGGCGGGGATACAGGGGGGTGGAGCAGTACGTC. This chain uses TRBV6-1 with TRBJ2-7; 8 nucleotides match TRBD1. CDR3 size: 16 residues. With 2 bases clipped from V and 7 bases from J, the junction kept 13 bases outside the gene matches. Germline V lookup: CDR1 MNHNS, CDR2 SASEGT.